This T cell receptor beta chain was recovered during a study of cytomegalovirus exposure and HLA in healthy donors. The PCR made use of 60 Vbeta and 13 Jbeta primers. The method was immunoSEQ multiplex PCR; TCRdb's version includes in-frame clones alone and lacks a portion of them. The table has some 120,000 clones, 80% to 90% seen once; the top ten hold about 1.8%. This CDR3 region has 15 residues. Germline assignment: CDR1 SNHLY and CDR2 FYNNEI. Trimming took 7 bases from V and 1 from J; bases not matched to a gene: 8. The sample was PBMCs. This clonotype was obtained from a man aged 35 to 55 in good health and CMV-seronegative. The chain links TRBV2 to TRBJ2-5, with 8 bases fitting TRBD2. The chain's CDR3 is CASTPFGGAQETQYF. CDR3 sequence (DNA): TGTGCCAGCACCCCCTTCGGGGGGGCCCAAGAGACCCAGTACTTC.